The rows below give T cell receptor beta chains drawn from one sample of a study of cytomegalovirus exposure and HLA in healthy donors. Repertoires were generated with immunoSEQ multiplex PCR, while TCRdb's copy carries only in-frame clones and drops some. The sample holds some 140,000 clones, approximately 80% seen once. The sequenced material came from PBMCs. The receptor set was obtained from a man aged 30 to 39 in good health and CMV-seropositive. Each CDR3 is given with its conserved first and last residue. The D gene is left open where the match is weak.

TRBV7-9	-	TRBJ1-4	CASSLGTENEKLFF
TRBV19	TRBD1	TRBJ1-1	CASSIRRDRGWNTEAFF
TRBV28	TRBD1	TRBJ1-1	CASSFPGQGTEAFF
TRBV13	-	TRBJ2-5	CASSLAGAPQETQYF
TRBV28	-	TRBJ2-7	CASSLYLSSYEQYF
TRBV28	TRBD1	TRBJ1-4	CASRVTGTGINEKLFF
TRBV27	TRBD2	TRBJ2-7	CASSTLAGVSGEQYF
TRBV5-4	-	TRBJ2-7	CASSRVTAGTYEQYF
TRBV5-1	-	TRBJ2-7	CASSLGGPSGSYEQYF
TRBV7-3	TRBD2	TRBJ2-3	CASSPAGGGTQYF
TRBV9	TRBD1	TRBJ1-3	CASSVGGQVANTIYF
TRBV28	TRBD2	TRBJ2-7	CASDRGTSGSYEQYF
TRBV11-2	-	TRBJ2-7	CASSLDFGRAYEQYF
TRBV18	TRBD1	TRBJ2-7	CASSPFDRGEQYF
TRBV27	-	TRBJ1-2	CATSPLGHDGYTF
TRBV27	TRBD1	TRBJ2-3	CASSLLRGRYTDTQYF
TRBV15	-	TRBJ1-4	CATSTRTATNEKLFF
TRBV11-3	-	TRBJ2-1	CASSLDIRGEQFF
TRBV4-2	TRBD1	TRBJ1-6	CASSQDDRGGSPLHF
TRBV29-1	TRBD2	TRBJ2-1	CSSNGASGSGEQFF
TRBV7-9	-	TRBJ1-4	CSSSPRANEKLFF
TRBV5-4	TRBD1	TRBJ2-2	CASSLSDRVSGELFF
TRBV15	-	TRBJ1-1	CATSQRGGGTEAFF
TRBV5-1	-	TRBJ2-1	CASSLEDSENEQFF
TRBV6-6	-	TRBJ1-5	CASSYGGREVYQPQHF
TRBV7-3	TRBD2	TRBJ2-3	CASSFLAGASDTQYF
TRBV5-1	TRBD2	TRBJ2-3	CASSLAGYITDTQYF
TRBV6-7	-	TRBJ2-7	CASSYSSGDFPLLHEQYF
TRBV7-9	-	TRBJ2-2	CASSLGGIPGELFF
TRBV6-1	-	TRBJ2-7	CASNGQGGGYEQYF
TRBV28	TRBD1	TRBJ2-7	CASREQGAVNEQYF
TRBV5-8	-	-	CASSLGRSLTYEQYF
TRBV27	TRBD1	TRBJ2-2	CASSLGTGESTGELFF
TRBV7-6	TRBD1	TRBJ2-1	CASSLEGAYIEQFF
TRBV28	TRBD1	TRBJ1-4	CASGTGDLGEKLFF
TRBV5-1	TRBD1	TRBJ1-6	CASSPGTGNSPLHF
TRBV27	TRBD1	TRBJ1-2	CASRGQGYGYTF
TRBV19	TRBD1	TRBJ2-1	CASSYLPGQEEQLFF
TRBV28	TRBD1	TRBJ1-3	CASSLLGTGVGNTIYF
TRBV10-1	-	TRBJ1-2	CASSESTGFSGGEWSRGYTF
TRBV6-6	-	TRBJ2-1	CASSDTSNEQFF
TRBV5-1	TRBD1	TRBJ2-7	CASSPLQGATNEQYF
TRBV2	-	TRBJ1-4	CASSPFRVANEKLFF
TRBV7-2	TRBD1	TRBJ1-5	CASSSQGVYSPQHF
TRBV7-2	-	TRBJ2-2	CASRGRGAGGPGELFF
TRBV10-3	TRBD1	TRBJ1-1	CAISDDRGRARNTEAFF
TRBV29-1	TRBD1	TRBJ2-7	CSSGQGHSYEQYF
TRBV7-9	-	TRBJ1-3	CASSIQGTSGNTIYF
TRBV5-5	-	TRBJ1-4	CASSNTGWSSEKLFF
TRBV28	-	TRBJ1-1	CASSPDSLDTEAFF
TRBV7-3	TRBD1	TRBJ2-3	CASSPTGGHTDTQYF
TRBV4-1	-	TRBJ1-2	CASSQDRGYTNYGYTF